In this sample, the clone carrying this T cell receptor beta chain turned up many times. The target antigen is unknown. The CDR3 length is 16 residues. V shed 5 bases and J 2 bases; nucleotides not matched to a gene: 12. Per germline, CDR1 SEHNR and CDR2 FQNEAQ (reference sequence). Generation of TCR cDNA used 5'RACE template switching (which added a universal primer site and UMIs). TCRdb re-derived calls from the 5' RACE reads in MiXCR, one entry per CDR3 protein. The sample consists of about 360,000 distinct CDR3 sequences, around 6.5% of them appearing once. This entry is derived from a study of T cells after yellow fever vaccination. Study conclusions and caveats: Once the booster was given, most primary-vaccination clones reappeared, at about 95% for CD4 and roughly 86% for CD8. Peaking faster, on day 5 versus 15, the secondary response was nonetheless weaker.

The rearrangement joins TRBV7-9 to TRBJ2-7; the match to TRBD2 covers 7 bases. This specimen consisted of PBMCs, obtained 5 days after the yellow fever booster vaccination. The source of this sequence is a man aged 25-40 years who received the YFV17D yellow fever vaccine. The CDR3 DNA sequence: TGTGCCAGCAGCCCCGGGGGACTACCTTTTCCCTACGAGCAGTACTTC. Translation gives CASSPGGLPFPYEQYF. Combining the CDR3 with reference TRBV7-9 and TRBJ2-7 gives the whole variable domain DTGVSQNPRHKITKRGQNVTFRCDPISEHNRLYWYRQTLGQGPEFLTYFQNEAQLEKSRLLSDRFSAERPKGSFSTLEIQRTEQGDSAMYLCASSPGGLPFPYEQYFGPGTRLTVT.